Listed below are T cell receptor beta chains from one sample, sequenced in a study of T cell changes during pregnancy in multiple sclerosis. Measured with immunoSEQ multiplex PCR; TCRdb has only the in-frame clones, and not every one. The repertoire holds about 30,000 clones, with around nine tenths as singletons. Sequencing was performed on CD8+ T cells from peripheral blood mononuclear cells, taken before pregnancy. The receptors shown here come from a female donor with multiple sclerosis, enrolled in a pregnancy study. Both conserved end residues are part of each CDR3.

V gene: TRBV4-3
J gene: TRBJ2-2
CDR3 protein: CASSPDRGLVGELFF

V gene: TRBV28
J gene: TRBJ1-1
CDR3 protein: CASSLYRVKTEAFF

V gene: TRBV6-1
J gene: TRBJ2-7
CDR3 protein: CASSEAPGVYEQYF

V gene: TRBV1
J gene: TRBJ2-5
CDR3 protein: CTSSQVGAGTTLYF

V gene: TRBV7-6
J gene: TRBJ1-3
CDR3 protein: CASKTSRTGNTIYF

V gene: TRBV19
J gene: TRBJ2-1
CDR3 protein: CASRDRGMSPLSYNEQFF

V gene: TRBV7-3
J gene: TRBJ2-3
CDR3 protein: CASSFGGSDTDTQYF

V gene: TRBV5-1
J gene: TRBJ2-7
CDR3 protein: CASSPSGGRGWTPVSEQYF

V gene: TRBV4-1
J gene: TRBJ2-1
CDR3 protein: CASSQAGLAHNEQFF

V gene: TRBV1
J gene: TRBJ2-7
CDR3 protein: CTSSQEASYEQYF

V gene: TRBV2
J gene: TRBJ2-3
CDR3 protein: CASSKSELPRTDTQYF

V gene: TRBV27
J gene: TRBJ2-7
CDR3 protein: CASSSRTGNIPYEQYF

V gene: TRBV7-9
J gene: TRBJ1-1
CDR3 protein: CASSLQGSDTEAFF

V gene: TRBV7-6
J gene: TRBJ2-1
CDR3 protein: CASSPEAGVLNNEQFF

V gene: TRBV28
J gene: TRBJ2-3
CDR3 protein: CASSFRLAGGPQDTQYF

V gene: TRBV4-2
J gene: TRBJ2-7
CDR3 protein: CASSQVARASGEQYF

V gene: TRBV7-2
J gene: TRBJ2-2
CDR3 protein: CASSPTSGRLSGELFF

V gene: TRBV5-6
J gene: TRBJ2-7
CDR3 protein: CASSYTSGDPYEQYF

V gene: TRBV29-1
J gene: .
CDR3 protein: CSVRADRGSTGYEQYF

V gene: TRBV25-1
J gene: TRBJ2-7
CDR3 protein: CASSGPGESDEQYF

V gene: TRBV19
J gene: TRBJ2-2
CDR3 protein: CASSILAGEPIAGELFF

V gene: TRBV29-1
J gene: TRBJ2-2
CDR3 protein: CSVSSGNTGELFF